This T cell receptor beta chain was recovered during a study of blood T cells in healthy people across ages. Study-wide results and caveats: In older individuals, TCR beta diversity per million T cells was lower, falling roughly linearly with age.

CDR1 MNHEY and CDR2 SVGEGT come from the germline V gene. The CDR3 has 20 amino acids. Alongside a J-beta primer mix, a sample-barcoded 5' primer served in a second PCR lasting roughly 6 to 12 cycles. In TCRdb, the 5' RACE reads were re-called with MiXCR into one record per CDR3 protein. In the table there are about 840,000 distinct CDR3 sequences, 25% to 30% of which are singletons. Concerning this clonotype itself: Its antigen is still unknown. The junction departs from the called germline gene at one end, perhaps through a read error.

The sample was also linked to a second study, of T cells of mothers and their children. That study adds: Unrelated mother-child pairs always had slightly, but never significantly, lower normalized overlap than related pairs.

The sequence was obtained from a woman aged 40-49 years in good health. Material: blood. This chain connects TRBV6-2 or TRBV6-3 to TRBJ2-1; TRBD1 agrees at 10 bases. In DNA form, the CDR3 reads TGTGCCAGCAGGCCCCTCCGGGACAGGGGTTTTCTTAGCTCCTACAATGGGCAGTTCTTC. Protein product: CASRPLRDRGFLSSYNGQFF.